One and the same sample provided the 10 T cell receptor beta chains below, sequenced in a study of blood T cells in healthy people across ages. PCR was performed a second time for about 7 to 11 cycles using a sample-barcoded 5' primer and a J-beta primer mix. In TCRdb, the 5' RACE reads were re-called with MiXCR into one record per CDR3 protein. Of around 2 million distinct CDR3 sequences in the sample, approximately 40% are singletons; the top ten hold 23%. The sample comprised blood. These receptors were collected from a human donor in good health.

This clonotype was detected a few times. The chain employs TRBV7-2 and TRBJ1-2, with unresolved D. Trimming shortened V by 5 bases and J by 5 bases, and 27 bases separated the two germline ends. Germline CDR1 SGHTA, CDR2 FQGNSA. The CDR3 has 18 amino acids. CDR3 in amino acids: CASSPVGGSGSRVYGYTF. In DNA, the CDR3 is TGTGCCAGCAGCCCCGTTGGAGGTTCAGGATCGCGGGTTTATGGCTACACCTTC.

This clonotype showed up just a few times. The chain employs TRBV7-8 and TRBJ2-1; TRBD2 aligns across 7 bases. V was clipped by 8 bases and J by 6 bases; unmatched bases: 10. The CDR3 sequence is 14 residues long. Germline CDR1 and CDR2: SGHVS and FQNEAQ. The CDR3 DNA sequence: TGTGCCAGCCAAAGGACTAGAGAAAGCAATGAGCAGTTCTTC. This translates into CASQRTRESNEQFF.

The V gene is TRBV6-5, the J gene TRBJ2-1; TRBD1 matches 7 bases. V lost 6 bases to trimming and J lost 9 bases; unmatched junction nucleotides: 8. The CDR3 runs 13 residues. CDR1 and CDR2 (germline): MNHEY, SVGAGI. CDR3 DNA: TGTGCCAGCAGCCCAACAGGGGCTGGTGAGCAGTTCTTC. It specifies CASSPTGAGEQFF.

The chain joins TRBV10-3 to TRBJ1-2; a possible D gene is TRBD1 (6 bases). This CDR3 region has 17 residues. V lost 4 bases and J lost 2, with 20 bases in between. Germline V CDR1 and CDR2: ENHRY, SYGVKD. CDR3 bases: TGTGCCATCAGTGCTACCGGGACAACTCCCGGGAACTATGGCTACACCTTC. Amino acids: CAISATGTTPGNYGYTF.

This chain uses TRBV25-1 with TRBJ2-6; 8 bases are a match to TRBD1. This CDR3 has 17 amino acids. J lost 2 bases, V lost 5 bases, and 8 bases had no gene match. CDR1 MGHDK and CDR2 SYGVNS come from the germline V gene. CDR3 sequence (DNA): TGTGCCAGCAGTTCAGGACAGGGTTCAACTGGGGCCAACGTCCTGACTTTC. As protein: CASSSGQGSTGANVLTF.

Only a few counts were recorded for this clonotype. The J gene is TRBJ1-2, the V gene TRBV12-3 or TRBV12-4, with 8 bases identical to TRBD1. This CDR3 comprises 16 residues. With V trimmed by 3 bases and J by 0 bases, 6 bases remained unmatched. The DNA of the CDR3 is TGTGCCAGCAGTTTGACAGGGGAGGCCACTAACTATGGCTACACCTTC. Translating it yields CASSLTGEATNYGYTF.

The chain couples TRBV7-3 to TRBJ1-1; D ambiguous. The germline CDR1 and CDR2 sequences are SGHTA and FQGTGA. CDR3 length equals 13 residues. V lost 4 bases and J lost 5, with 11 bases in between. DNA of the CDR3: TGTGCCAGCAGCTACAATGTCGGGACTGAAGCTTTCTTT. This gives the protein CASSYNVGTEAFF.

This clonotype showed up many times. This chain connects TRBV29-1 to TRBJ2-4; D might be TRBD1 (5 bases). The CDR3 is made up of 14 amino acids. Trimming shortened V by 6 bases and J by 0 bases, and 12 bases separated the two germline ends. CDR1 and CDR2 from the germline V gene are SQVTM and ANQGSEA. CDR3: CSVTAGIAKNIQYF. The CDR3 DNA follows: TGCAGCGTAACCGCAGGGATAGCCAAAAACATTCAGTACTTC.

A few counts support this clonotype. As DNA, the CDR3 is TGTGCCATCAGTGATTCCACCACAGCCACCGGGGAGCTGTTTTTT. Its translation: CAISDSTTATGELFF. The chain joins TRBV10-3 to TRBJ2-2; D gene unclear. There are 15 residues in the CDR3. V lost 3 bases and J lost 4, with 12 bases in between. The germline V gene encodes CDR1 ENHRY and CDR2 SYGVKD.

This clonotype appeared a few times. This chain links TRBV11-3 with TRBJ2-1, with D hard to call. Germline V gene data show CDR1 as SGHNT and CDR2 as YENEEA. The CDR3 loop spans 12 amino acids. V gave up 5 bases and J gave up 5 bases, with 7 bases separating them. The CDR3 DNA reads as TGTGCCAGCAGCGATTGGGACAATGAGCAGTTCTTC. It is translated as CASSDWDNEQFF.